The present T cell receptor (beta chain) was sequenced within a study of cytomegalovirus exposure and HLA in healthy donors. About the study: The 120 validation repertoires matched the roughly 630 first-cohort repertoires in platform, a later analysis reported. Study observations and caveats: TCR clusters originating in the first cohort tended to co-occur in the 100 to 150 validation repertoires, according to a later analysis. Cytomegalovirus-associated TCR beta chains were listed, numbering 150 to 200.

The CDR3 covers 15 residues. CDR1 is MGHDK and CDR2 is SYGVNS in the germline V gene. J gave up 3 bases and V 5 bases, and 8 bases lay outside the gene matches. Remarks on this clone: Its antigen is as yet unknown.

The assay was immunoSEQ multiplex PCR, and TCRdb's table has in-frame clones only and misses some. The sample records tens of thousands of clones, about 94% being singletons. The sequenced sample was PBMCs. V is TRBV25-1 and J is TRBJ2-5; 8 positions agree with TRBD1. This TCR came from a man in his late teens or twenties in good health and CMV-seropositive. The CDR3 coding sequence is TGTGCCAGCAGTCCAGGGGGCTCCCCCAAAGAGACCCAGTACTTC. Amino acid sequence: CASSPGGSPKETQYF.